This T cell receptor beta chain was sequenced during a study of Graves' ophthalmopathy and Graves' hyperthyroidism. V was shortened by 11 bases and J by 6 bases, with 16 bases between the two germline ends. CDR1 is KGHDR and CDR2 is SFDVKD in the germline V gene. This CDR3 spans 13 amino acids. This clonotype was seen ten or more times. Lactation, pregnancy, uncontrolled infections and other autoimmune diseases were all grounds for excluding patients. PBMCs were isolated from a roughly 9 ml sample of fresh peripheral blood. Investigators amplified TCR beta CDR3 regions from RNA transcripts. RT-PCR with HTBI primers came first, then second-round multiplex PCR. Each CDR3 protein is one row after TCRdb ran MiXCR on the multiplex PCR reads. The repertoire holds almost 750,000 distinct CDR3 sequences, with roughly 40% as singletons.

The specimen was peripheral blood. The J gene is TRBJ1-5, the V gene TRBV24-1; maybe TRBD1 (6 bases). The clonotype comes from an adult man with Graves' ophthalmopathy. The CDR3 spells CASRNRDPQPQHF. In DNA, the CDR3 is TGTGCCAGCAGGAACAGGGATCCTCAGCCCCAGCATTTT.